These 13 T cell receptor beta chains came from one sample sequenced in a study of CD8 T cells in ankylosing spondylitis. General study findings and limits: What seemed typical of ankylosing spondylitis blood was a TCR beta motif built from eight highly homologous variants.

What these receptors recognize is not known. TCRdb used MiXCR to reprocess the 5' RACE reads, holding one entry per CDR3 protein. The sample holds around 770,000 distinct CDR3 sequences, roughly 12% seen once. Input material: blood, either unsorted or a sorted T cell fraction (not recorded which). Receptors originate from a male donor with ankylosing spondylitis.

This clonotype was picked up a small number of times. This rearrangement joins TRBV20-1 to TRBJ1-4; D not resolved. CDR3 length equals 12 residues. The germline gives CDR1 DFQATT, CDR2 SNEGSKA (reference sequence). With 3 bases removed from V and 4 bases from J, the gap between germline ends came to 6 bases. Here the CDR3 reads CSARRVNEKLFF. The CDR3 DNA reads as TGCAGTGCTAGGAGAGTTAATGAAAAACTGTTTTTT.

The sample holds a few counts of this clonotype. The chain links TRBV20-1 to TRBJ2-1, with 9 nucleotides matching TRBD1. Trimming took 7 bases from V and 5 from J; bases not matched to a gene: 15. The CDR3 is 16 residues long. Germline V gene sequence: CDR1 DFQATT, CDR2 SNEGSKA (reference sequence). This chain's CDR3 is CSGSPRTGGVDNEQFF. CDR3 coding DNA: TGCAGTGGTAGTCCCCGAACAGGGGGCGTCGACAATGAGCAGTTCTTC.

The J gene is TRBJ2-1, the V gene TRBV6-4; no clear D gene. V was shortened by 5 bases and J by 7 bases, with 15 bases between the two germline ends. Looked up from germline, CDR1 is MRHNA and CDR2 is SNTAGT. The CDR3 is 14 amino acids. Here the CDR3 reads CASSTLWKRNEQFF. The CDR3 region has the DNA TGTGCCAGCAGTACCCTCTGGAAGAGGAATGAGCAGTTCTTC.

In its sample, this clonotype was seen a few times. The chain recombines TRBV3-1 with TRBJ1-2, with D uncertain. Germline V lookup: CDR1 LGHDT, CDR2 YNNKEL (reference sequence). V lost 4 bases, J lost 8 bases, and 8 bases lay in between. This CDR3 contains 11 residues. CDR3 protein: CASSLKAGYTF. The CDR3 DNA sequence: TGTGCCAGCAGCCTAAAAGCCGGCTACACCTTC.

This clonotype was detected many times. The chain couples TRBV7-9 to TRBJ2-7, with D perhaps TRBD1 (6 bases). V was clipped by 5 bases and J by 8 bases, with 13 bases between them. Germline CDR1 and CDR2: SEHNR and FQNEAQ (reference sequence). The CDR3 totals 12 residues. The chain's CDR3 is CASSEIQGKQYF. CDR3 coding DNA: TGTGCCAGCAGCGAGATCCAGGGGAAGCAGTACTTC.

The sample holds a few counts of this clonotype. The rearrangement uses TRBV5-1 and TRBJ1-1; D ambiguous. Germline V gene sequence: CDR1 SGHRS, CDR2 YFSETQ. Trimming shortened V by 3 bases and J by 0 bases, and 9 bases separated the two germline ends. There are 14 residues in the CDR3. The DNA for the CDR3 is TGCGCCAGCAGCTCGGCGGGAATGAACACTGAAGCTTTCTTT. It yields the protein CASSSAGMNTEAFF.

The chain is built from TRBV11-2 and TRBJ2-3, with 7 positions matching TRBD1. V dropped 5 bases and J dropped 0; count of bases not matched to a gene: 5. This CDR3 comprises 15 residues. Germline CDR1 SGHAT, CDR2 FQNNGV. The CDR3 nucleotides are TGTGCCAGCAGCCGACAGGGACACAGCACAGATACGCAGTATTTT. This codes for CASSRQGHSTDTQYF.

This clonotype was counted between two and nine times. The chain carries TRBV20-1 and TRBJ1-5; the match to TRBD1 covers 8 bases. Trimming at V came to 5 bases and at J to 5 bases, leaving 5 bases not matched to a gene. Germline V gene sequence: CDR1 DFQATT, CDR2 SNEGSKA (reference sequence). The CDR3 covers 13 residues. As DNA, the CDR3 is TGCAGTGCTTATCAGGGGGCAGATCAGCCCCAGCATTTT. It specifies CSAYQGADQPQHF.

This clonotype was seen only a few times. The J gene is TRBJ1-6, the V gene TRBV11-2; 7 bases map to TRBD1. Germline trimming cut 4 bases from V and 7 bases from J; bases unmatched to any gene: 16. In germline, CDR1 is SGHAT, CDR2 FQNNGV. The CDR3 is 18 residues long. CDR3 residues: CASSSKAGQGGFNSPLHF. In DNA, the CDR3 is TGTGCCAGCAGCTCGAAGGCGGGGCAGGGGGGCTTCAATTCACCCCTCCACTTT.

The V gene is TRBV11-2, the J gene TRBJ2-3, with 11 bases identical to TRBD2. This CDR3 has 16 residues. The junction had 6 bases not matched to a gene; V was cut back by 2 bases and J by 5 bases. CDR1 and CDR2 from the germline V gene are SGHAT and FQNNGV. CDR3 DNA sequence: TGTGCCAGCAGCTTACTAGCGGGGGGCCGGGGAGATACGCAGTATTTT. It specifies CASSLLAGGRGDTQYF.

This clonotype was picked up many times. The V and J genes are TRBV6-2 or TRBV6-3 and TRBJ2-4, with 7 bases matching TRBD1. The V and J ends lost 1 base and 2 bases, in that order; junction bases with no gene match: 5. CDR3 size: 16 residues. Germline CDR1 is MNHEY and CDR2 is SVGEGT. CDR3 sequence (DNA): TGTGCCAGCAGTTACTTTGACAGGGTCACCAAAAACATTCAGTACTTC. Encoded protein: CASSYFDRVTKNIQYF.

This sequence joins TRBV6-1 and TRBJ1-2; 7 positions match TRBD1. The CDR3 runs 15 residues. V was pared by 3 bases and J by 6 bases, with 10 bases of the junction left unmatched. The germline V gene encodes CDR1 MNHNS and CDR2 SASEGT. CDR3 DNA sequence: TGTGCCAGCAGTGACATTCGGGTAGGGGGCCATGGCTACACCTTC. Its protein product is CASSDIRVGGHGYTF.

The chain is built from TRBV4-2 and TRBJ1-2, with 8 bases aligning to TRBD1. V was clipped by 1 base and J by 8 bases; unmatched bases: 12. From germline, CDR1 is LGHNA and CDR2 YNFKEQ. The CDR3 is 16 amino acids. The CDR3 sequence is CASSQVTLDRGTGYTF. CDR3 coding DNA: TGTGCCAGCAGCCAAGTTACTCTTGACAGGGGTACCGGCTACACCTTC.